This record covers a single T cell receptor beta chain. Its antigen is not known. The sample originates from a study of shared clonotypes between healthy human individuals. Study overall: Three plates were used per donor for CD4 naive, three for CD4 memory, two for CD8 naive and one for CD8 memory.

The authors ran the assay at deep level. In the authors' methods: Filtering of immunoSEQ junctional sequences could not match full-length read filtering. Assay: immunoSEQ multiplex PCR; the TCRdb copy retains only in-frame clones and omits some. The DNA gave D and trimming, while V, J and clone size come from that table. The table shows some 2,000,000 clones, with roughly 94% occurring only once. Germline assignment: CDR1 GTSNPN and CDR2 SVGIG (reference sequence). There are 15 residues in the CDR3. Trimming left V 3 bases short and J 0 bases short, with 11 bases between. Study-wide results and caveats: Among several donors, roughly 5% of naive CD4 clonotypes were found in common.

The genes are TRBV30 and TRBJ1-4; possible D gene TRBD1, 5 bases. The TCR originated in a man aged 18 to 29 in good health. What was sequenced was naive CD4+ T cells sorted from blood. Subset given: CD45RA+ positively selected. The CDR3 region is CAWSLGQATNEKLFF. CDR3 sequence (DNA): TGTGCCTGGAGCCTCGGACAAGCAACTAATGAAAAACTGTTTTTT.